This is a list of T cell receptor beta chains from one sample in a study of T cell responses to AZD1222 COVID-19 vaccine. TCRdb's table, derived via immunoSEQ multiplex PCR, lists solely in-frame clones and lacks some. The sample has more than 50,000 clones, approximately 90% seen once. This specimen was peripheral blood, taken 28 days after the second AZD1222 dose. Receptors were obtained from an adult who received the AZD1222 COVID-19 vaccine. Both conserved end residues are part of each CDR3. A D gene is named only where the DNA matches it firmly. Clone size is given for some rows only: seen once, a few or many times, or a class if the clone is expanded.

j_call: TRBJ2-1; v_call: TRBV7-6; d_call: TRBD2; clone_size: -; cdr3_aa: CASTRVAGGGNEQFF; cdr3_nt: TGTGCCAGCACCCGAGTAGCGGGAGGGGGAAATGAGCAGTTCTTC
j_call: TRBJ2-1; v_call: TRBV28; d_call: -; clone_size: -; cdr3_aa: CASTDPVYNEQFF; cdr3_nt: TGTGCCAGCACCGACCCCGTCTACAATGAGCAGTTCTTC
j_call: TRBJ2-1; v_call: TRBV20-1; d_call: -; clone_size: -; cdr3_aa: CSASRGPGAYNEQFF; cdr3_nt: TGCAGTGCTAGTAGGGGCCCTGGGGCCTACAATGAGCAGTTCTTC
j_call: TRBJ2-3; v_call: TRBV10-3; d_call: TRBD2; clone_size: few; cdr3_aa: CAISESAGGPSTDTQYF; cdr3_nt: TGTGCCATCAGTGAGTCCGCGGGGGGGCCTAGCACAGATACGCAGTATTTT
j_call: TRBJ1-6; v_call: TRBV25-1; d_call: -; clone_size: once; cdr3_aa: CASRVGDPYNSPLHF; cdr3_nt: TGTGCCAGCAGGGTAGGGGACCCCTATAATTCACCCCTCCACTTT
j_call: TRBJ2-1; v_call: TRBV7-8; d_call: -; clone_size: medium-sized; cdr3_aa: CASSRWRAGYNNEQFF; cdr3_nt: TGTGCCAGCAGCCGTTGGAGGGCTGGATACAACAATGAGCAGTTCTTC
j_call: TRBJ2-1; v_call: TRBV5-6; d_call: TRBD1; clone_size: -; cdr3_aa: CASSWRGDRGYNEQFF; cdr3_nt: TGTGCCAGCAGCTGGAGGGGGGACAGGGGTTACAATGAGCAGTTCTTC
j_call: TRBJ2-2; v_call: TRBV7-9; d_call: -; clone_size: -; cdr3_aa: CASSSGLTGELFF; cdr3_nt: TGTGCCAGCAGCTCAGGGCTCACCGGGGAGCTGTTTTTT
j_call: TRBJ1-1; v_call: TRBV7-2; d_call: -; clone_size: -; cdr3_aa: CASSLDGANTEAFF; cdr3_nt: TGTGCCAGCAGCTTAGATGGGGCGAACACTGAAGCTTTCTTT
j_call: TRBJ2-1; v_call: TRBV29-1; d_call: -; clone_size: -; cdr3_aa: CSVVFSVNNEQFF; cdr3_nt: TGCAGCGTTGTATTCTCGGTCAACAATGAGCAGTTCTTC
j_call: TRBJ1-5; v_call: TRBV28; d_call: -; clone_size: -; cdr3_aa: CASGTGQGLIGQPQHF; cdr3_nt: TGTGCCAGCGGAACAGGGCAGGGGTTGATCGGACAGCCCCAGCATTTT
j_call: TRBJ1-2; v_call: TRBV4-2; d_call: -; clone_size: -; cdr3_aa: CASSQPGQDGYTF; cdr3_nt: TGTGCCAGCAGCCAACCGGGGCAGGATGGCTACACCTTC
j_call: TRBJ1-3; v_call: TRBV11-2; d_call: TRBD1; clone_size: -; cdr3_aa: CASSPRGRRNTIYF; cdr3_nt: TGTGCCAGCAGCCCCAGGGGGCGCAGAAACACCATATATTTT
j_call: TRBJ2-1; v_call: TRBV6-5; d_call: -; clone_size: once; cdr3_aa: CASRPIAASYNEQFF; cdr3_nt: TGTGCCAGCAGACCCATAGCGGCCTCCTACAATGAGCAGTTCTTC
j_call: TRBJ2-4; v_call: TRBV29-1; d_call: -; clone_size: -; cdr3_aa: CSVGELYGAKNIQYF; cdr3_nt: TGCAGCGTTGGTGAGCTCTACGGGGCCAAAAACATTCAGTACTTC
j_call: TRBJ2-3; v_call: TRBV5-4; d_call: TRBD2; clone_size: -; cdr3_aa: CASSPPPSGPSTDTQYF; cdr3_nt: TGTGCCAGCAGCCCCCCTCCTAGCGGACCTAGCACAGATACGCAGTATTTT
j_call: TRBJ1-5; v_call: TRBV5-4; d_call: -; clone_size: -; cdr3_aa: CASSLGREGQPQHF; cdr3_nt: TGTGCCAGCAGCTTGGGCAGGGAAGGACAGCCCCAGCATTTT
j_call: TRBJ2-7; v_call: TRBV2; d_call: TRBD1; clone_size: -; cdr3_aa: CASSGDRSYEQYF; cdr3_nt: TGTGCCAGCAGTGGGGACAGATCGTACGAGCAGTACTTC
j_call: TRBJ1-6; v_call: TRBV7-3; d_call: -; clone_size: -; cdr3_aa: CASSLDGYNSPLHF; cdr3_nt: TGTGCCAGCAGCCTAGACGGATATAATTCACCCCTCCACTTT
j_call: TRBJ2-1; v_call: TRBV25-1; d_call: TRBD2; clone_size: -; cdr3_aa: CASSELRTSGAQFF; cdr3_nt: TGTGCCAGCAGTGAATTGCGGACTAGCGGTGCCCAGTTCTTC
j_call: TRBJ1-2; v_call: TRBV19; d_call: -; clone_size: -; cdr3_aa: CASSIGEAPYGYTF; cdr3_nt: TGTGCCAGTAGTATCGGCGAGGCTCCCTATGGCTACACCTTC
j_call: TRBJ1-1; v_call: TRBV6-4; d_call: -; clone_size: once; cdr3_aa: CASSDILGKAFF; cdr3_nt: TGTGCCAGCAGTGACATATTAGGGAAAGCTTTCTTT
j_call: TRBJ2-1; v_call: TRBV7-2; d_call: TRBD2; clone_size: -; cdr3_aa: CASSLDALGLAGGEQFF; cdr3_nt: TGTGCCAGCAGCTTAGATGCGTTGGGACTAGCGGGAGGGGAGCAGTTCTTC